The 2 T cell receptor beta chains presented below share a single source sample, sequenced in a study of T cell repertoires in cytomegalovirus infection. TCRdb redid the calling of the reads with MiXCR, one entry per CDR3 protein. The sample lists roughly 250,000 distinct CDR3 sequences, roughly 22% occurring once. Sequencing used CD8+ T cells from PBMCs. Source of these receptors: a human donor in good health (CMV status not recorded). Some clones in this sample may be carry-over from other donors' samples.

The chain has TRBV12-3 or TRBV12-4 and TRBJ1-5, with 11 bases fitting TRBD1. This CDR3 is 15 amino acids long. V shed 5 bases and J 6 bases; nucleotides not matched to a gene: 6. The CDR3 DNA reads TGTGCCAGCAGTATATCCGGGACAGGGGGTCAGCCCCAGCATTTT. It specifies CASSISGTGGQPQHF.

This clonotype showed up many times. The rearrangement uses TRBV5-5 and TRBJ2-1; maybe TRBD1 (5 bases). With 4 bases removed from V and 3 bases from J, the gap between germline ends came to 11 bases. Germline CDR1 and CDR2: SGHKS and YYEKEE (reference sequence). The CDR3 extends over 14 amino acids. The CDR3 reads CASSLTDSYNEQFF. CDR3 bases: TGTGCCAGCAGCCTGACAGACAGCTACAATGAGCAGTTCTTC.